The clone carrying this T cell receptor (beta chain) was counted a few times. What it recognizes is unknown. The TCR beta cDNA libraries carried unique molecular identifiers. TCRdb passed the PCR reads through MiXCR, listing each CDR3 protein once. This table holds roughly 600,000 distinct CDR3 sequences, roughly 40% found once. The sample is drawn from a study of post-analysis software for immune sequencing data. In the study overall: Disease trajectories encompassed relapsing-remitting, secondary progressive and progressive-relapsing multiple sclerosis.

Study-wide results and caveats: Compared with controls, patients showed significantly lower normalized Chao1 diversity. With TRBV5-6, TRBV5-1 and TRBV20-1 included, about 5 TRBV segments were more frequent in patients than in controls.

CDR3 length: 15 residues. V trimming: 4 bases; J trimming: 8 bases; junction bases outside the gene matches: 11. The V gene's germline CDR1 is SGHTA and CDR2 FQGNSA. Sequenced material: blood. The V call is TRBV7-2, the J call TRBJ2-1; 7 nucleotides agree with TRBD2. The sequence derives from a girl aged 10-17 years with multiple sclerosis. CDR3 in DNA: TGTGCCAGCAGCTCCACCCCTGGGGGGGTGGATGAGCAGTTCTTC. Translated, it gives CASSSTPGGVDEQFF.